The present T cell receptor (beta chain) was sequenced within a study of CD8 T cells in Susac syndrome (dated by TCRdb to the late 2010s). Regarding the complete study: Of the Susac syndrome patients who were sequenced, six had clinically active disease and 8 or 9 were in clinical remission. At blood withdrawal, Susac syndrome patients were therapy-naive, treated with corticosteroids (with IVIg additionally given to some), or treated with IVIg alone. The study used repertoire sequencing to test whether antigen drove CD8+ T cell activation and differentiation in Susac syndrome. The study compared CD8+ T cell repertoire clonality among around 11 healthy donors, around 14 Susac syndrome patients and fewer than 19 multiple sclerosis patients. On the study overall, not on this receptor specifically: The TCR sequencing and HLA analysis was acknowledged to have included a relatively small number of individuals. Clonal expansion was observed in Susac syndrome CD8+ repertoires, with the highest expansion in CD8+ TEMRA cells and greater expansion in clinically active than in remitting patients. Sixteen Susac-specific public clones were identified in the total CD8+ repertoire, and roughly five Susac-specific public clones were identified in the CD8+ TEMRA repertoire.

This clonotype was found once. Its antigen is still unknown. It has no much larger one-base neighbor in the sample; base qualities were not kept. One read represents weak support. High-throughput TCR beta sequencing profiled peripheral blood CD8+ and CD4+ T cells from healthy donors, Susac syndrome patients and multiple sclerosis patients. Recently defined diagnostic criteria for definite or probable disease were met by the Susac syndrome patients. CD8+ TEMRA cells were enriched by FACS, while bulk CD8+ and CD4+ T cells were purified by magnetic negative isolation. Blood was collected in EDTA tubes and processed within 24 hours, with PBMCs isolated through density gradient centrifugation. PBMCs intended for TCR sequencing were frozen in liquid nitrogen and were later thawed in a 37 degrees C water bath. A purity of at least 90% was achieved for sorted or isolated CD4+, CD8+ and CD8+ TEMRA cells. Deletion took 3 bases off V and 6 bases off J, with a span of 11 bases between the germline ends. The CDR3 has 14 amino acids, counting the end cysteine and phenylalanine. Only the CDR3 part of the read is kept: 42 bases, read in frame from the first base.

RNA was extracted using the RNeasy kit, and roughly 0.45 to 1 ug of the RNA was reverse transcribed with random hexamers. The immunoSEQ multiplex PCR assay, which covers 54 Vbeta and 13 Jbeta segments, was used to amplify TCR beta CDR3 regions. To correct PCR amplification bias, a synthetic template baseline was used for both primer optimization and computational correction. Turning to the authors' computational methods: Reads were annotated to V, D and J genes according to IMGT and were analyzed with immunoSEQ Analyzer, with only productive sequences retained. Clonality was computed as one minus Shannon entropy normalized by log2 of the number of productive unique sequences. Public and private clones were assessed among the 100 most prevalent clones of each patient and control. Clones were defined as Susac-specific if absent from the healthy and MS cohorts, from over a thousand published viral clones and from other ImmuneACCESS disease sequences. TCRdb handled the public reads itself, with Q25 trimming in fastp and clone calling in MiXCR, and kept productive beta chains. Here each entry gathers all rows of one CDR3 protein and keeps the most common genes and DNA. TCRdb assigned the V and J calls; the authors' analysis was not used. A total of 100,000 to 150,000 distinct CDR3 sequences appear in this sample, around 94% of them only once. The ten most abundant clones make up 0.21% of the sample.

This TCR was recovered from a human donor with Susac syndrome. Recombination joined TRBV12-3 or TRBV12-4 with TRBJ2-2; the D gene cannot be named for sure. Source material: CD8+ T cells from PBMCs. The CDR3 has the sequence CASSFIGPAGELFF. In nucleotides, the sequence is TGTGCCAGCAGTTTTATTGGGCCGGCCGGGGAGCTGTTTTTT.